This T cell receptor beta chain appears in the sequencing data of a study of blood T cell repertoires in COVID-19. Across the whole study: Some COVID-19 samples were acute and others convalescent; all came from the United States, Italy and Spain.

Deletions cut 4 bases from V and 1 base from J, with 10 bases between. The CDR3 runs to 14 residues. The germline V gene has CDR1 GTSNPN and CDR2 SVGIG (reference sequence). Original handling: The authors estimated nucleated cell counts from reference gene primer amplification. Only in-frame clones appear in the TCRdb table, and some are missing; sequencing was by immunoSEQ multiplex PCR. That table supplies the V and J calls and clone size; D and trimming were determined from the DNA. The table includes roughly 100,000 clones, about 90% detected once. This TCR was recovered from a human donor in a cohort sampled during active COVID-19. Source material: peripheral blood. V usage is TRBV30 and J usage is TRBJ2-2; D gene unclear. CDR3 loop: CAWNRQENTGELFF. CDR3 in DNA: TGTGCCTGGAACCGGCAGGAGAACACCGGGGAGCTGTTTTTT. Looking up the rest from reference TRBV30 and TRBJ2-2 gives the full variable domain: SQTIHQWPATLVQPVGSPLSLECTVEGTSNPNLYWYRQAAGRGLQLLFYSVGIGQISSEVPQNLSASRPQDRQFILSSKKLLLSDSGFYLCAWNRQENTGELFFGEGSRLTVL.